Following are 32 T cell receptor beta chains from one sample sequenced in a study of T cells after yellow fever vaccination. TCRdb reprocessed the 5' RACE reads via MiXCR and lists one record per CDR3 protein. The table lists about 360,000 distinct CDR3 sequences, about 6.2% of them singletons. Material: PBMCs, obtained 5 days after the yellow fever booster vaccination. Receptor source: a man aged 25-45 years who received the YFV17D yellow fever vaccine.

V gene TRBV3-1 combines with J gene TRBJ1-2; the match to TRBD1 covers 7 bases. The CDR3 runs to 13 residues. After removal of 5 bases from V and 7 bases from J, the junction contained 7 bases not matched to a gene. Germline V gene sequence: CDR1 LGHDT, CDR2 YNNKEL (reference sequence). Here the CDR3 reads CASSFQGGGGYTF. The DNA of the CDR3 is TGTGCCAGCAGCTTTCAGGGGGGCGGTGGCTACACCTTC.

The gene calls are TRBV30 and TRBJ1-1, with D possibly being TRBD1 (6 bases). CDR3 length: 11 amino acids. CDR1 GTSNPN and CDR2 SVGIG come from the germline V gene (reference sequence). V was trimmed by 1 base and J by 10 bases, leaving 10 bases between them. The CDR3 protein is CAWSDARGAFF. For the CDR3, the DNA is TGTGCCTGGAGTGACGCCAGGGGAGCTTTCTTT.

This clonotype was counted only a few times. This chain joins TRBV20-1 and TRBJ2-1; 10 bases map to TRBD2. Germline V gene lookup returns CDR1 DFQATT and CDR2 SNEGSKA (reference sequence). This CDR3 has 16 residues. V gave up 4 bases and J gave up 2 bases; unmatched junction bases: 8. CDR3 sequence reads: CSAKDLAGVPYNEQFF. The CDR3 DNA sequence: TGCAGTGCTAAAGATCTAGCGGGAGTACCCTACAATGAGCAGTTCTTC.

With respect to this clonotype: A read error is possible here, since a much larger clone lies one base away. The V gene is TRBV20-1, the J gene TRBJ2-5; 12 bases match TRBD2. Per the germline V gene, CDR1 is DFQATT and CDR2 is SNEGSKA (reference sequence). The CDR3 spans 16 residues. CDR3 region: CCARGSSGRAQETQYF. In nucleotides, the CDR3 is TGCTGTGCTAGAGGTTCTAGCGGGAGGGCCCAGGAGACCCAGTACTTC.

As regards this clonotype: A single base separates this from a much larger clone, so it may be a read error. The genes are TRBV24-1 and TRBJ1-1; D gene unclear. The CDR3 totals 13 residues. CDR1 and CDR2 from the germline V gene are KGHDR and SFDVKD. The DNA for the CDR3 is TGTGTCACCAGTGACAACAGCGGCCTTGAAGCTTTCTTT. It specifies CVTSDNSGLEAFF.

This chain joins TRBV19 and TRBJ2-1; no firm D call. Germline V gives CDR1 LNHDA, CDR2 SQIVND (reference sequence). The CDR3 runs 15 residues. Trimming shortened V by 10 bases and J by 0 bases, and 16 bases separated the two germline ends. The chain's CDR3 is CATRDKPSSYNEQFF. The CDR3 DNA sequence: TGTGCCACCCGAGACAAGCCTAGCTCCTACAATGAGCAGTTCTTC. The full variable domain, rest sourced from reference TRBV19 and TRBJ2-1, is DGGITQSPKYLFRKEGQNVTLSCEQNLNHDAMYWYRQDPGQGLRLIYYSQIVNDFQKGDIAEGYSVSREKKESFPLTVTSAQKNPTAFYLCATRDKPSSYNEQFFGPGTRLTVL.

This clonotype was found a few times. This chain links TRBV29-1 with TRBJ2-6; the match to TRBD1 covers 7 bases. Looked up from germline, CDR1 is SQVTM and CDR2 is ANQGSEA. This CDR3 region has 17 residues. J gave up 4 bases and V 0 bases, and 9 bases lay outside the gene matches. The CDR3 bases are TGCAGCGTTGAAGATCGGGGACAGTTTATCGGGGCCAACGTCCTGACTTTC. Translation: CSVEDRGQFIGANVLTF.

The sample holds many counts of this clonotype. The chain combines TRBV5-4 with TRBJ1-1, with no clear D. Trimming cost V 2 bases and J 7 bases, with 12 bases left between them. The CDR3 is 13 residues long. Germline CDR1 and CDR2: SGHNT and YYREEE (reference sequence). The CDR3 sequence: CASSFILRGEAFF. CDR3 nucleotides: TGTGCCAGCAGCTTTATCCTGCGGGGTGAAGCTTTCTTT.

This clonotype was counted many times. A read error is possible here, since a much larger clone lies one base away. The genes are TRBV6-5 and TRBJ2-2; D remains ambiguous. V was pared by 2 bases and J by 4 bases, with 2 bases between. Germline assignment: CDR1 MNHEY and CDR2 SVGAGI. This CDR3 has 12 amino acids. The CDR3, as DNA: TGTGCCAGCAGTTACGTCACCGGGGAGCTGTTTTTT. Amino acids: CASSYVTGELFF.

The chain links TRBV5-4 to TRBJ2-7; 8 bases match TRBD2. Germline V gives CDR1 SGHNT, CDR2 YYREEE (reference sequence). Trimming cost V 4 bases and J 4 bases; bases outside gene matches: 7. This CDR3 has 14 amino acids. CDR3: CASSQGLDTYEQYF. In DNA, the CDR3 is TGTGCCAGCAGCCAGGGACTAGATACTTACGAGCAGTACTTC.

This clonotype was recorded a few times. The rearrangement links TRBV5-4 to TRBJ1-1; the D gene is possibly TRBD1 (5 bases). The V and J ends lost 0 bases and 2 bases respectively, with 8 bases between them. Germline CDR1 SGHNT, CDR2 YYREEE (reference sequence). The CDR3 sequence is 14 residues long. The CDR3 reads CASSLVGTNTEAFF. CDR3 sequence (DNA): TGTGCCAGCAGCTTGGTAGGGACCAACACTGAAGCTTTCTTT. Combining the CDR3 with reference TRBV5-4 and TRBJ1-1 gives the whole variable domain ETGVTQSPTHLIKTRGQQVTLRCSSQSGHNTVSWYQQALGQGPQFIFQYYREEENGRGNFPPRFSGLQFPNYSSELNVNALELDDSALYLCASSLVGTNTEAFFGQGTRLTVV.

This clonotype was recorded at least ten times. The chain is built from TRBV28 and TRBJ2-5; D call uncertain. This CDR3 spans 11 amino acids. CDR1 and CDR2 (germline): MDHEN, SYDVKM. V was clipped by 6 bases and J by 3 bases, with 5 bases between them. The CDR3 nucleotides are TGTGCCAGCAGACTCGAAGAGACCCAGTACTTC. Translation gives CASRLEETQYF.

The table lists this clonotype with many counts. The chain joins TRBV6-5 to TRBJ2-7, with 8 bases that match TRBD1. The CDR3 sequence is 16 residues long. With 5 bases clipped from V and 2 bases from J, the junction kept 11 bases outside the gene matches. Germline V CDR1 and CDR2: MNHEY, SVGAGI. The CDR3 region has the DNA TGTGCCAGCAGTAGCCAGGGACAGGTCCCAACCTACGAGCAGTACTTC. The encoded protein is CASSSQGQVPTYEQYF.

V is TRBV7-9 and J is TRBJ2-5; D is possibly TRBD1 (7 bases). The CDR3 runs 15 residues. Germline V gene lookup returns CDR1 SEHNR and CDR2 FQNEAQ (reference sequence). Between the trimmed V and J ends, which lost 6 bases and 4 bases, there was a span of 18 bases. The CDR3 DNA follows: TGTGCCAGCAGACAAGACAGGGAGGTGGGAGAGACCCAGTACTTC. Translated: CASRQDREVGETQYF.

The rearrangement uses TRBV4-2 and TRBJ2-1; D might be TRBD1 (5 bases). Looked up from germline, CDR1 is LGHNA and CDR2 is YNFKEQ. The CDR3 contains 15 residues. Trimming took 0 bases from V and 6 from J, leaving 12 bases between them. The chain's CDR3 is CASSQDFRGANEQFF. CDR3 DNA sequence: TGTGCCAGCAGCCAAGATTTTAGGGGCGCCAATGAGCAGTTCTTC.

The genes are TRBV7-9 and TRBJ2-1; 14 positions agree with TRBD2. Trimming at V came to 2 bases and at J to 9 bases, leaving 6 bases not matched to a gene. This CDR3 contains 16 residues. Germline CDR1 SEHNR, CDR2 FQNEAQ (reference sequence). CDR3 sequence reads: CASSLRLAGGPSEQFF. Written as DNA, the CDR3 is TGTGCCAGCAGCTTAAGACTAGCGGGAGGGCCCAGTGAGCAGTTCTTC.

There are a few counts of this clonotype. V gene TRBV10-3 combines with J gene TRBJ2-1; TRBD2 matches at 9 bases. Germline-derived CDR1 and CDR2 are ENHRY and SYGVKD. The V segment lost 0 bases and the J segment 6 bases; nucleotides outside the gene matches: 6. The CDR3 has 16 residues. CDR3 nucleotide sequence: TGTGCCATCAGTGAGTCAGGGACTAGCCTTGCCAATGAGCAGTTCTTC. Protein: CAISESGTSLANEQFF.

The genes are TRBV30 and TRBJ2-5; D not certain. V shed 1 base and J shed 9 bases, with 12 bases lying between them. This CDR3 comprises 12 residues. CDR1 is GTSNPN, CDR2 SVGIG, per germline (reference sequence). This CDR3 is CAWSEQASSQYF. DNA for the CDR3: TGTGCCTGGAGTGAGCAGGCGTCTTCCCAGTACTTC.

This clonotype was observed many times. The gene calls are TRBV28 and TRBJ2-7; D is ambiguous. V was trimmed by 6 bases and J by 2 bases, leaving 14 bases between them. The CDR3 covers 14 residues. Germline lookup yields CDR1 MDHEN and CDR2 SYDVKM. The CDR3 reads CASSNRGSTYEQYF. The CDR3 nucleotides are TGTGCCAGCAGCAACAGAGGCTCTACCTACGAGCAGTACTTC.

The chain is built from TRBV29-1 and TRBJ2-6; D is undetermined. The V and J ends lost 7 bases and 2 bases respectively, with 9 bases between them. The CDR3 is 13 residues long. Germline V gene lookup returns CDR1 SQVTM and CDR2 ANQGSEA. CDR3: CSAVGAGANVLTF. The DNA for the CDR3 is TGCAGCGCCGTTGGAGCTGGGGCCAACGTCCTGACTTTC.

This clonotype was detected only a few times. The chain combines TRBV6-2 or TRBV6-3 with TRBJ2-7, with TRBD2 matching 10 bases. This CDR3 comprises 14 residues. V was pared by 7 bases and J by 5 bases, with 8 bases of the junction left unmatched. Germline loops: CDR1 MNHEY, CDR2 SVGEGT. CDR3 bases: TGTGCCAGCACAGCCCTAGCGGGAGAAAACGAGCAGTACTTC. Its protein product is CASTALAGENEQYF.

This clonotype has at least ten counts. This rearrangement joins TRBV5-1 to TRBJ2-3, with D perhaps matching TRBD2 (7 bases). V gave up 2 bases and J gave up 2 bases, with 15 bases separating them. The CDR3 extends over 16 amino acids. Germline CDR1 and CDR2: SGHRS and YFSETQ. The CDR3 sequence: CASSLRRGGATDTQYF. CDR3 bases: TGCGCCAGCAGCTTACGGCGAGGGGGGGCCACAGATACGCAGTATTTT.

The chain couples TRBV20-1 to TRBJ2-2; D unresolved. Germline V gives CDR1 DFQATT, CDR2 SNEGSKA (reference sequence). The CDR3 spans 12 residues. The CDR3: CRADRSAGELFF. CDR3 nucleotide sequence: TGCAGAGCAGACCGGAGCGCCGGGGAGCTGTTTTTT.

This clonotype was seen a few times. The CDR3 DNA is TGTGCCAGCAGCTTCCGGGACTCCTACAATGAGCAGTTCTTC. This sequence encodes CASSFRDSYNEQFF. The chain carries TRBV5-5 and TRBJ2-1; TRBD2 might be the D (5 bases). V was pared by 2 bases and J by 0 bases, with 6 bases between. Germline V gives CDR1 SGHKS, CDR2 YYEKEE (reference sequence). The CDR3 spans 14 residues. Drawing the rest from reference TRBV5-5 and TRBJ2-1, the complete variable domain is DAGVTQSPTHLIKTRGQQVTLRCSPISGHKSVSWYQQVLGQGPQFIFQYYEKEERGRGNFPDRFSARQFPNYSSELNVNALLLGDSALYLCASSFRDSYNEQFFGPGTRLTVL.

This clonotype has more than one count but fewer than ten. CDR3 in amino acids: CASSLMRHLHF. DNA for the CDR3: TGTGCCAGCAGCCTCATGAGGCACCTCCACTTT. The chain couples TRBV12-3 or TRBV12-4 to TRBJ1-6; D call uncertain. V dropped 6 bases and J dropped 15 bases, with 12 bases sitting between them. The CDR3 runs 11 residues.

This sequence joins TRBV6-5 and TRBJ2-2, with a tentative D call TRBD2 (5 bases). Trimming stripped 1 base from V and 2 bases from J, with 20 bases between. The length of the CDR3 is 19 residues. Germline CDR1 is MNHEY and CDR2 is SVGAGI. CDR3 amino acids: CASSYYSSHHNPNTGELFF. CDR3 in DNA: TGTGCCAGCAGTTACTATTCTAGCCACCATAACCCCAACACCGGGGAGCTGTTTTTT.

Of note for this clonotype: A read error may be the cause here, since a much bigger clone is one base away. The rearrangement uses TRBV20-1 and TRBJ2-4, with 8 bases aligning to TRBD2. From germline, CDR1 is DFQATT and CDR2 SNEGSKA (reference sequence). The CDR3 length is 16 residues. CDR3 sequence (DNA): TGCAGTGCTAGAGTGACTAGCGCCGTAGCCAAAAACATTCCGTACTTC. It specifies CSARVTSAVAKNIPYF.

The chain links TRBV7-9 to TRBJ2-5; D is possibly TRBD1 or TRBD2 (5 bases each). Trimming took 4 bases from V and 3 from J, leaving 12 bases between them. CDR1 and CDR2 (germline): SEHNR, FQNEAQ (reference sequence). CDR3 length: 14 residues. The CDR3: CASSSRDGKETQYF. The CDR3 DNA reads TGTGCCAGCAGCTCACGGGACGGGAAAGAGACCCAGTACTTC.

This clonotype was seen many times. The rearrangement uses TRBV18 and TRBJ2-7; maybe TRBD2 (7 bases). This CDR3 is built from 15 residues. Trimming removed 2 bases from V and 6 bases from J, with 17 bases in between. CDR1 is KGHSH, CDR2 LQKENI, per germline. The CDR3 nucleotides read TGTGCCAGCTCACCAGGTCCGGGGGGCGATTTCGAGCAGTACTTC. The encoded protein is CASSPGPGGDFEQYF.

The chain carries TRBV6-2 or TRBV6-3 and TRBJ2-3; D is undetermined. The CDR3 consists of 14 residues. Germline V gene data show CDR1 as MNHEY and CDR2 as SVGEGT. V was trimmed by 8 bases and J by 2 bases, leaving 14 bases between them. CDR3 DNA sequence: TGTGCCAGCTCCCCCCATGTGGTCACAGATACGCAGTATTTT. This gives the protein CASSPHVVTDTQYF.

This clonotype was recorded many times. The V call is TRBV29-1, the J call TRBJ2-7; no firm D call. Germline V gene data show CDR1 as SQVTM and CDR2 as ANQGSEA. This CDR3 spans 11 amino acids. V was shortened by 0 bases and J by 4 bases, with 4 bases between the two germline ends. CDR3 DNA sequence: TGCAGCGTTGAAGATCTATACGAGCAGTACTTC. Translation: CSVEDLYEQYF.

The chain couples TRBV6-2 or TRBV6-3 to TRBJ2-7; 7 positions agree with TRBD2. CDR3 length: 12 residues. In germline, CDR1 is MNHEY, CDR2 SVGEGT. V lost 6 bases to trimming and J lost 6 bases; unmatched junction nucleotides: 5. CDR3 residues: CASSILALEQYF. CDR3 coding DNA: TGTGCCAGCAGCATACTAGCGCTCGAGCAGTACTTC.